Sequencing of this TCR beta chain was carried out in a study of shared clonotypes between healthy human individuals. Germline lookup yields CDR1 KGHSH and CDR2 LQKENI. The CDR3 runs to 14 residues. V lost 3 bases and J lost 4, with 9 bases in between. This clone was seen just once. This sample also contains other DNA sequences that code for the same CDR3. The repertoire was sequenced with immunoSEQ multiplex PCR; TCRdb's copy has only in-frame clones and lacks some. The table lists 2 million to 2.5 million clones, about 94% of them singletons. Sequencing input: naive CD4+ T cells sorted from blood. Documented subset: CD45RA+ positively selected. The V gene is TRBV18, the J gene TRBJ2-2; perhaps TRBD1 as D (6 bases). The receptor comes from a man aged 18 to 29 in good health. The CDR3 coding sequence is TGTGCCAGCTCACCCGGGACATCCACCGGGGAGCTGTTTTTT. Encoded protein: CASSPGTSTGELFF.